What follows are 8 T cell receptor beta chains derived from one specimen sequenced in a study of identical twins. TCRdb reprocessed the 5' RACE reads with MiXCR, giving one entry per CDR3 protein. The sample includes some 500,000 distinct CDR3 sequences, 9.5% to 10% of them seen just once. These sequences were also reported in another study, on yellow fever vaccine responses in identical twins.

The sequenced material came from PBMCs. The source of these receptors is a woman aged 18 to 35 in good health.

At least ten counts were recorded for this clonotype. This CDR3 reads CASSLGAGPAYEQYF. Written as DNA, the CDR3 is TGTGCCAGCAGCTTAGGGGCAGGCCCAGCCTACGAGCAGTACTTC. The V call is TRBV11-3, the J call TRBJ2-7; unclear D gene. CDR3 length equals 15 residues. Trimming took off 1 base at V and 2 bases at J, with 12 bases between the two ends. Germline CDR1 is SGHNT and CDR2 is YENEEA.

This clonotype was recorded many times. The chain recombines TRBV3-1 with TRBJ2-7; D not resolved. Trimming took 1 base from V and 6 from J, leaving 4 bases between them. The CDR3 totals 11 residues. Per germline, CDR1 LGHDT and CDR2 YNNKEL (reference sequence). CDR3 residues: CASSQGGEQYF. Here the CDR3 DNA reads TGTGCCAGCAGCCAAGGCGGCGAGCAGTACTTC.

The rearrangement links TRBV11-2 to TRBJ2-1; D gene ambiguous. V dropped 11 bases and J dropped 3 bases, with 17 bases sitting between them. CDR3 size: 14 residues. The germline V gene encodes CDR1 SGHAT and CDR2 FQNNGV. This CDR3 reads CAVPASDHYNEQFF. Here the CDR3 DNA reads TGTGCCGTCCCCGCGAGTGATCACTACAATGAGCAGTTCTTC.

The CDR3 DNA reads TGCAGTGGACAGGGGTACACCGGGGAGCTGTTTTTT. It yields the protein CSGQGYTGELFF. This chain links TRBV20-1 with TRBJ2-2; 8 bases map to TRBD1. The CDR3 length is 12 residues. V lost 7 bases, J lost 3 bases, and 1 base stayed unmatched. Germline CDR1 and CDR2: DFQATT and SNEGSKA (reference sequence).

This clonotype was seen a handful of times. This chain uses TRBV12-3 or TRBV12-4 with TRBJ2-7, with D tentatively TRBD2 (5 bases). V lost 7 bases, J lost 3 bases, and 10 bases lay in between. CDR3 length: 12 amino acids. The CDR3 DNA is TGTGCCAGCACCCTCCGGGACTACGAGCAGTACTTC. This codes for CASTLRDYEQYF.

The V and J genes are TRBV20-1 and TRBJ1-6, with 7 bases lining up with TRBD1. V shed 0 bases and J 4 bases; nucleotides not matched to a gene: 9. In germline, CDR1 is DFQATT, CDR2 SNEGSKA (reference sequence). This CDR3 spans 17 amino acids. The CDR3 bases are TGCAGTGCTAGAGATCGAGGGGGCGCGGAGTATAATTCACCCCTCCACTTT. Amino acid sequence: CSARDRGGAEYNSPLHF.

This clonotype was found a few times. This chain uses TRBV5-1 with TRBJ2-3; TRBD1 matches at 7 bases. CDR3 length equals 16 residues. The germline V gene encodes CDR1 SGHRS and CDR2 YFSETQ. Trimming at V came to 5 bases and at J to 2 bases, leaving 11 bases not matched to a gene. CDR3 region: CASRSEGAVNTDTQYF. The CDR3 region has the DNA TGCGCCAGCAGATCCGAGGGGGCGGTTAACACAGATACGCAGTATTTT. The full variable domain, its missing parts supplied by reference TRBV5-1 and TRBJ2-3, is KAGVTQTPRYLIKTRGQQVTLSCSPISGHRSVSWYQQTPGQGLQFLFEYFSETQRNKGNFPGRFSGRQFSNSRSEMNVSTLELGDSALYLCASRSEGAVNTDTQYFGPGTRLTVL.

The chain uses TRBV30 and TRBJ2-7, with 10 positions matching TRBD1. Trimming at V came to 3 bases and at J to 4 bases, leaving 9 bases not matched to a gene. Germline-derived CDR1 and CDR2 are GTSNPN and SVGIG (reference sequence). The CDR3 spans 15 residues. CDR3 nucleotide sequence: TGTGCCTGGAGAGCAAGAGGGGACAGGGGTTACGAGCAGTACTTC. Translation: CAWRARGDRGYEQYF.